This TCR beta chain was obtained from a study of T-cell memory formation after mild COVID-19. Points from the study as a whole: Within pre-infection memory, some responding clones were found, suggesting cross-reactive memory joined.

CDR3 length equals 15 residues. Trimming shortened V by 6 bases and J by 3 bases, and 19 bases separated the two germline ends. Germline lookup yields CDR1 SQVTM and CDR2 ANQGSEA. For this clonotype: The antigen is unknown.

Libraries for TCRalpha and TCRbeta carried sample barcodes and unique molecular identifiers via 5'RACE. TCRdb re-called the 5' RACE reads through MiXCR, storing one row per CDR3 protein. The table lists 400,000 to 500,000 distinct CDR3 sequences, over 15% of them singletons. The V call is TRBV29-1, the J call TRBJ2-3; TRBD2 is a possible D gene (5 bases). The sequencing input was PBMCs or a T cell subset sorted from them (not recorded which). The receptor's source is an adult woman who had mild COVID-19 (a few samples of this study predate the infection). Cell type and time point are not known. The CDR3 DNA is TGCAGCGTCATAGCGCCACCGCTAGAAACAGATACGCAGTATTTT. It specifies CSVIAPPLETDTQYF.